One sample yielded the 29 T cell receptor beta chains listed below, sequenced in a study of immune evolution from preneoplasia to lung adenocarcinoma. Repertoires were generated with immunoSEQ multiplex PCR, while TCRdb's copy carries only in-frame clones and drops some. This table has about 3,400 clones, roughly three quarters appearing once. Sequencing was done on a sample of FFPE atypical adenomatous hyperplasia tissue from the lung. Documented subset: atypical adenomatous hyperplasia (AAH), lung preneoplasia. These receptors were collected from a person aged 65-85 years with lung adenocarcinoma.

The chain combines TRBV19 with TRBJ1-1; 7 bases match TRBD1. The CDR3 sequence is 13 residues long. With 8 bases clipped from V and 1 base from J, the junction kept 4 bases outside the gene matches. Germline CDR1 is LNHDA and CDR2 is SQIVND (reference sequence). The chain's CDR3 is CASRDRQNTEAFF. The CDR3 DNA sequence: TGTGCCAGTCGGGACAGACAGAACACTGAAGCTTTCTTT.

The chain couples TRBV5-1 to TRBJ2-7; D gene unclear. Between the trimmed V and J ends, which lost 0 bases and 6 bases, there was a span of 7 bases. From germline, CDR1 is SGHRS and CDR2 YFSETQ. This CDR3 spans 12 amino acids. CDR3 nucleotide sequence: TGCGCCAGCAGCTTGGAAGGCGGCGAGCAGTACTTC. Translation: CASSLEGGEQYF.

This chain connects TRBV27 to TRBJ1-1; 8 nucleotides match TRBD1. The trim removed 7 bases at V and 1 base at J, leaving 2 bases unmatched. The CDR3 length is 13 residues. CDR1 and CDR2 (germline): MNHEY, SMNVEV (reference sequence). CDR3: CASKDRGNTEAFF. CDR3 DNA: TGTGCCAGCAAAGACAGGGGGAACACTGAAGCTTTCTTT.

This rearrangement joins TRBV28 to TRBJ2-6; 9 bases line up with TRBD2. CDR1 and CDR2 from the germline V gene are MDHEN and SYDVKM. The CDR3 loop spans 18 amino acids. V dropped 0 bases and J dropped 0; count of bases not matched to a gene: 3. The CDR3 spells CASSLWSSGDSGANVLTF. The CDR3 nucleotides are TGTGCCAGCAGTTTATGGTCTAGCGGGGACTCTGGGGCCAACGTCCTGACTTTC.

CDR3 in DNA: TGTGCCAGCAGCTTACAATTCGTCGCGGGCTACGAGCAGTACTTC. Its protein is CASSLQFVAGYEQYF. The chain is built from TRBV7-8 and TRBJ2-7; D perhaps matches TRBD2 (5 bases). Trimming stripped 2 bases from V and 3 bases from J, with 14 bases between. The CDR3 loop spans 15 amino acids. Germline assignment: CDR1 SGHVS and CDR2 FQNEAQ.

This clone showed up just a few times. The chain links TRBV2 to TRBJ1-1; D is perhaps TRBD1 (6 bases). The CDR3 length is 13 residues. The germline V gene has CDR1 SNHLY and CDR2 FYNNEI. The V end was cut by 1 base, the J end by 8 bases, with 11 bases between. CDR3 loop: CASSEDYRDEAFF. The DNA of the CDR3 is TGTGCCAGCAGTGAAGATTACAGGGACGAAGCTTTCTTT.

A word on this clone: This same CDR3 is encoded by further DNA sequences in the sample. The CDR3 nucleotides are TGCGCCAGCAGTCGATGGACAGGGGATGAGACCCAGTACTTC. Its translation is CASSRWTGDETQYF. V gene TRBV5-1 combines with J gene TRBJ2-5, with TRBD1 matching 9 bases. The CDR3 totals 14 residues. Germline assignment: CDR1 SGHRS and CDR2 YFSETQ. J gave up 5 bases and V 5 bases, and 7 bases lay outside the gene matches.

V and J are TRBV28 and TRBJ2-3, with 10 bases lining up with TRBD2. With 6 bases clipped from V and 3 bases from J, the junction kept 9 bases outside the gene matches. This CDR3 is built from 16 residues. The germline V gene encodes CDR1 MDHEN and CDR2 SYDVKM. DNA for the CDR3: TGTGCCAGCAGACCTATACTAGCGGGAAGAACAGATACGCAGTATTTT. Translating gives CASRPILAGRTDTQYF.

This clone occurred a few times. The V gene is TRBV6-5, the J gene TRBJ2-2, with D uncertain. CDR3 length equals 14 residues. The V gene lost 3 bases and the J gene lost 0 bases, with 5 bases spanning the gap. The germline gives CDR1 MNHEY, CDR2 SVGAGI. The DNA for the CDR3 is TGTGCCAGCAGTTATATGGCGAACACCGGGGAGCTGTTTTTT. It specifies CASSYMANTGELFF.

This clone was found a few times. The chain is built from TRBV4-2 and TRBJ2-7, with a tentative D call TRBD2 (6 bases). Trimming pared 1 base from V and 2 bases from J, leaving 12 bases between. This CDR3 is built from 15 residues. CDR1 LGHNA and CDR2 YNFKEQ come from the germline V gene. The CDR3 bases are TGTGCCAGCAGCCAAGGATCGGGGGAGGCCTACGAGCAGTACTTC. This translates into CASSQGSGEAYEQYF.

The chain couples TRBV29-1 to TRBJ2-7, with 8 bases identical to TRBD2. Germline V lookup: CDR1 SQVTM, CDR2 ANQGSEA. Trimming at V came to 6 bases and at J to 2 bases, leaving 3 bases not matched to a gene. The CDR3 loop spans 12 amino acids. The CDR3 here is CSVGSGAYEQYF. The CDR3 DNA reads as TGCAGCGTGGGTAGCGGGGCCTACGAGCAGTACTTC.

V usage is TRBV19 and J usage is TRBJ1-5; D is unresolved. The CDR3 sequence is 13 residues long. The germline V gene encodes CDR1 LNHDA and CDR2 SQIVND (reference sequence). Trimming pared 4 bases from V and 3 bases from J, leaving 7 bases between. Here the CDR3 DNA reads TGTGCCAGTAGTAAGGCAGTCAATCAGCCCCAGCATTTT. Translating gives CASSKAVNQPQHF.

The chain uses TRBV16 and TRBJ1-2, with unresolved D. This CDR3 region has 12 residues. Germline lookup yields CDR1 KGHSY and CDR2 FQNENV. Trimming left V 2 bases short and J 8 bases short, with 9 bases between. The CDR3 region is CASSQSGLGYTF. The DNA for the CDR3 is TGTGCCAGCAGCCAAAGTGGACTCGGCTACACCTTC.

This clone was detected only once. V is TRBV5-6 and J is TRBJ2-3; 10 bases map to TRBD2. V trimming: 4 bases; J trimming: 6 bases; junction bases outside the gene matches: 8. From germline, CDR1 is SGHDT and CDR2 YYEEEE. This CDR3 spans 15 amino acids. DNA of the CDR3: TGTGCCAGCAGCCCGAGGGGACTAGCGACGGATACGCAGTATTTT. As protein: CASSPRGLATDTQYF.

This sequence joins TRBV19 and TRBJ2-2; a possible D gene is TRBD1 (6 bases). The V gene lost 11 bases and the J gene lost 1 base, with 8 bases spanning the gap. The CDR3 runs to 12 residues. Germline values: CDR1 LNHDA, CDR2 SQIVND (reference sequence). CDR3 DNA: TGTGCCGGGGGCAGGAACACCGGGGAGCTGTTTTTT. Translating it yields CAGGRNTGELFF.

This rearrangement joins TRBV18 to TRBJ2-7, with D possibly TRBD2 on 5 matching bases. Per germline, CDR1 KGHSH and CDR2 LQKENI. Trimming removed 3 bases from V and 6 bases from J, with 12 bases in between. This CDR3 comprises 13 residues. CDR3 in DNA: TGTGCCAGCTCACCCCTAGGCCGGGGCGAGCAGTACTTC. Protein product: CASSPLGRGEQYF. The variable domain in full, with the rest retrieved from reference TRBV18 and TRBJ2-7, is NAGVMQNPRHLVRRRGQEARLRCSPMKGHSHVYWYRQLPEEGLKFMVYLQKENIIDESGMPKERFSAEFPKEGPSILRIQQVVRGDSAAYFCASSPLGRGEQYFGPGTRLTVT.

The table lists this clone with a count of one. V usage is TRBV6-5 and J usage is TRBJ1-2, with a weak D call TRBD1 (6 bases). Germline loops: CDR1 MNHEY, CDR2 SVGAGI. Trimming removed 4 bases from V and 4 bases from J, with 13 bases in between. This CDR3 spans 14 amino acids. CDR3 coding DNA: TGTGCCAGCAGTTTACAGGGCGCATCCTATGGCTACACCTTC. This gives the protein CASSLQGASYGYTF.

V and J are TRBV30 and TRBJ2-7; no reliable D call. Trimming shortened V by 0 bases and J by 7 bases, and 10 bases separated the two germline ends. The CDR3 is 12 amino acids. Germline V gives CDR1 GTSNPN, CDR2 SVGIG (reference sequence). In DNA form, the CDR3 reads TGTGCCTGGAGTGTACAAATCGGAGAGCAGTACTTC. Its protein product is CAWSVQIGEQYF. The entire variable domain, with the rest obtained from reference TRBV30 and TRBJ2-7, is as follows: SQTIHQWPATLVQPVGSPLSLECTVEGTSNPNLYWYRQAAGRGLQLLFYSVGIGQISSEVPQNLSASRPQDRQFILSSKKLLLSDSGFYLCAWSVQIGEQYFGPGTRLTVT.

This rearrangement joins TRBV27 to TRBJ1-4; D is possibly TRBD1 (5 bases). V was shortened by 5 bases and J by 5 bases, with 12 bases between the two germline ends. There are 14 residues in the CDR3. Germline CDR1 reads MNHEY; CDR2 reads SMNVEV (reference sequence). Here the CDR3 DNA reads TGTGCCAGCAGTAGGGGCGGCCAAAATGAAAAACTGTTTTTT. It encodes CASSRGGQNEKLFF.

A word on this clone: At the DNA level, this CDR3 is encoded by other sequences in the same sample as well. J is TRBJ1-2 and V is TRBV5-1; no definite D call. The ends were cut back, 0 bases at V and 9 bases at J, with 9 bases in the middle. The germline CDR1 and CDR2 sequences are SGHRS and YFSETQ. CDR3 length: 12 residues. CDR3 nucleotide sequence: TGCGCCAGCAGCTTGGATGGGAAGAGCTACACCTTC. Translation: CASSLDGKSYTF.

The chain combines TRBV7-8 with TRBJ2-7; 9 positions agree with TRBD1. Losses at the gene ends were 2 bases for V and 0 bases for J; bases not matched to a gene: 8. The CDR3 runs 17 residues. Per the germline V gene, CDR1 is SGHVS and CDR2 is FQNEAQ. The CDR3 protein is CASSLWGRDRDSYEQYF. Here the CDR3 DNA reads TGTGCCAGCAGCTTATGGGGACGGGACAGGGACTCCTACGAGCAGTACTTC. The full variable domain, completed using reference TRBV7-8 and TRBJ2-7, is GAGVSQSPRYKVAKRGQDVALRCDPISGHVSLFWYQQALGQGPEFLTYFQNEAQLDKSGLPSDRFFAERPEGSVSTLKIQRTQQEDSAVYLCASSLWGRDRDSYEQYFGPGTRLTVT.

This clone was seen only once. The CDR3 DNA reads as TGTGCCTGGAGTTTAAGGGAGAATCAGCCCCAGCATTTT. Translating it yields CAWSLRENQPQHF. This chain uses TRBV30 with TRBJ1-5; D ambiguous. The germline V gene has CDR1 GTSNPN and CDR2 SVGIG (reference sequence). The V gene lost 2 bases and the J gene lost 4 bases, with 9 bases spanning the gap. The CDR3 length is 13 residues.

The V and J genes are TRBV6-9 and TRBJ2-2; 10 bases fit TRBD1. Germline CDR1 reads MNHGY; CDR2 reads SVAAGI. Trimming cost V 3 bases and J 9 bases; bases outside gene matches: 7. The CDR3 spans 15 residues. CDR3 region: CASSYWTGGSRELFF. In DNA form, the CDR3 reads TGTGCCAGCAGTTACTGGACAGGGGGTTCCCGGGAGCTGTTTTTT.

The CDR3 DNA is TGTGCCAGCAGCTTTCTATCAGCCAATGAGCAGTTCTTC. Translating it yields CASSFLSANEQFF. The J gene is TRBJ2-1, the V gene TRBV11-3, with D hard to call. Germline V CDR1 and CDR2: SGHNT, YENEEA. This CDR3 contains 13 residues. The V end was cut by 3 bases, the J end by 6 bases, with 9 bases between. The full variable domain, with the rest looked up from reference TRBV11-3 and TRBJ2-1, is EAGVVQSPRYKIIEKKQPVAFWCNPISGHNTLYWYLQNLGQGPELLIRYENEEAVDDSQLPKDRFSAERLKGVDSTLKIQPAELGDSAVYLCASSFLSANEQFFGPGTRLTVL.

This chain joins TRBV7-9 and TRBJ1-2; D ambiguous. The ends were cut back, 5 bases at V and 4 bases at J, with 17 bases in the middle. The germline V gene encodes CDR1 SEHNR and CDR2 FQNEAQ (reference sequence). The CDR3 has 15 amino acids. The DNA for the CDR3 is TGTGCCAGCAGCCGAACCACCACTGACTCCTATGGCTACACCTTC. Amino acid sequence: CASSRTTTDSYGYTF.

The chain uses TRBV10-3 and TRBJ1-1; unclear D gene. The germline CDR1 and CDR2 sequences are ENHRY and SYGVKD. V was cut by 2 bases and J by 3 bases, with 13 bases left in between. The CDR3 length is 15 residues. The CDR3 DNA reads TGTGCCATCAGTGAGATGCGGGCGTCCGACACTGAAGCTTTCTTT. This encodes CAISEMRASDTEAFF.

The chain recombines TRBV5-1 with TRBJ2-2; 12 bases match TRBD1. V gave up 4 bases and J gave up 4 bases; unmatched junction bases: 5. The germline gives CDR1 SGHRS, CDR2 YFSETQ. The CDR3 length is 16 residues. CDR3 sequence (DNA): TGCGCCAGCAGCCGGGACAGGGGGCGGGGCACCGGGGAGCTGTTTTTT. This gives the protein CASSRDRGRGTGELFF.

The rearrangement joins TRBV28 to TRBJ2-7; 7 bases align to TRBD1. The CDR3 sequence is 14 residues long. V lost 7 bases to trimming and J lost 2 bases; unmatched junction nucleotides: 8. Germline V gene lookup returns CDR1 MDHEN and CDR2 SYDVKM. CDR3 protein: CASTDRVLTYEQYF. The CDR3 nucleotides are TGTGCCAGCACCGACAGGGTCTTAACCTACGAGCAGTACTTC. Supplemented by reference TRBV28 and TRBJ2-7, the full variable domain reads DVKVTQSSRYLVKRTGEKVFLECVQDMDHENMFWYRQDPGLGLRLIYFSYDVKMKEKGDIPEGYSVSREKKERFSLILESASTNQTSMYLCASTDRVLTYEQYFGPGTRLTVT.

This chain links TRBV29-1 with TRBJ2-5; no definite D call. V was shortened by 7 bases and J by 0 bases, with 12 bases between the two germline ends. The CDR3 sequence is 13 residues long. Per the germline V gene, CDR1 is SQVTM and CDR2 is ANQGSEA. The CDR3 DNA sequence: TGCAGCGCCGGGTCGGAGTACCAAGAGACCCAGTACTTC. Translated, it gives CSAGSEYQETQYF.